This TCR beta chain was observed in a study of blood T cell repertoires in COVID-19. Trimming took off 3 bases at V and 7 bases at J, with 24 bases between the two ends. Germline CDR1 is DFQATT and CDR2 is SNEGSKA (reference sequence). The CDR3 contains 16 residues. TCRdb keeps only in-frame clones here, not all; method: immunoSEQ multiplex PCR. The sample yields 240,000 or so clones, roughly 80% seen once. The sequenced material came from peripheral blood. The V and J genes are TRBV20-1 and TRBJ2-5; D may be TRBD2 (5 bases). This receptor was taken from a woman aged 80 or over with acute or convalescent COVID-19. CDR3 amino acids: CSASPPGGPPPGTQYF. CDR3 nucleotides: TGCAGTGCTAGTCCACCAGGCGGGCCCCCCCCAGGGACCCAGTACTTC.